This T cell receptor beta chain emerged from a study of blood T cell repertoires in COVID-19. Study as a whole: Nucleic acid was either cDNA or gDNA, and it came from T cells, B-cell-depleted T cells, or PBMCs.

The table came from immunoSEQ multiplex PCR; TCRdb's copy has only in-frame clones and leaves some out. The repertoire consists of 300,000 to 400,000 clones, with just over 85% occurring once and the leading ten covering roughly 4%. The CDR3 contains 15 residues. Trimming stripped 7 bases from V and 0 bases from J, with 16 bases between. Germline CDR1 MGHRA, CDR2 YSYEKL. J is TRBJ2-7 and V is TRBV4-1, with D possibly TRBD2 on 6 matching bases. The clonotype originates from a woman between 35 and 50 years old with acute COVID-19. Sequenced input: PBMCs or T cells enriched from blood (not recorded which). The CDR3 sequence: CASTREASVSYEQYF. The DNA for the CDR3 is TGCGCCAGCACTAGGGAGGCTAGCGTCTCCTACGAGCAGTACTTC.